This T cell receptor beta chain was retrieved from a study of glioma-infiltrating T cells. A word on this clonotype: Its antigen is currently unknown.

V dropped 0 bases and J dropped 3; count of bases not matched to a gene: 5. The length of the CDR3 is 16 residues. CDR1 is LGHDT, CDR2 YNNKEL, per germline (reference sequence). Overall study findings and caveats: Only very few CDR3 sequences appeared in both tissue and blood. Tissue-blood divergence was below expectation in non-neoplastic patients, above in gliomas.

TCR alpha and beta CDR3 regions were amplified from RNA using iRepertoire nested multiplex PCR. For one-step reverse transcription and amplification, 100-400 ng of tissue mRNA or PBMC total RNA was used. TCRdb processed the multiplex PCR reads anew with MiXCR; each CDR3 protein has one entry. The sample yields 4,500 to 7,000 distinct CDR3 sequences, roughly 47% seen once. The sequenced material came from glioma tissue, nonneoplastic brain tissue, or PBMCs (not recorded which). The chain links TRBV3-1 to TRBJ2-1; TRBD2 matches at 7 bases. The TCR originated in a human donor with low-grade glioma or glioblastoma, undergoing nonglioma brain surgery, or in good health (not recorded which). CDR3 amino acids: CASSQDGASGYNEQFF. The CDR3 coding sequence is TGTGCCAGCAGCCAAGATGGGGCTAGCGGCTACAATGAGCAGTTCTTC.